The 5 T cell receptor beta chains below come from one sample, sequenced in a study of molecular identifiers for immune sequencing clone quantification (dated by TCRdb to the late 2010s). Libraries were constructed by PCR. Sequencing was carried out with a NextSeq 500. TCRdb cleaned the public reads at Q25 with fastp, built clones with MiXCR and kept in-frame beta chains. Each record represents a unique CDR3 protein, reported with the most common genes and DNA among its rows. This sample is represented by hundreds of thousands of distinct CDR3 sequences; roughly 23% of them were singletons. Of the sample, roughly 0.83% is held by the ten largest clones. Sequencing was done on a sample of naive CD8+ T cells from blood, with Jurkat cell RNA spiked in. Read against the paper, the sample's cell subset or site label means: FACS-sorted CD8+CD4-CCR7+CD45RA+ naive T cells. These receptors originate from a human donor in good health. Some libraries in this study had Jurkat cell RNA spiked in.

The chain is built from TRBV9 and TRBJ2-7; D is unclear. The CDR3 totals 14 residues. CDR1 and CDR2 (germline): SGDLS, YYNGEE. The germline V and J ends were trimmed by 1 base and 0 bases, with 8 bases remaining between them. This CDR3 is CASSVSYGSYEQYF. DNA of the CDR3: TGTGCCAGCAGCGTATCCTACGGCTCCTACGAGCAGTACTTC.

This clonotype was seen at least ten times. The chain links TRBV28 to TRBJ2-7; TRBD2 agrees at 7 bases. Per germline, CDR1 MDHEN and CDR2 SYDVKM. V was pared by 3 bases and J by 5 bases, with 7 bases of the junction left unmatched. This CDR3 comprises 14 residues. CDR3 nucleotides: TGTGCCAGCAGTTTCGGCGGGAGAGGTGACGAGCAGTACTTC. Its protein is CASSFGGRGDEQYF.

This clonotype showed up many times. V gene TRBV5-3 combines with J gene TRBJ2-7, with 7 positions matching TRBD1. TRBV5-3 is an open reading frame whose function is uncertain. The CDR3 has 14 residues. J gave up 3 bases and V 8 bases, and 11 bases lay outside the gene matches. The CDR3 coding sequence is TGTGCCAGCGTCTCGTGGGACAGAAACTACGAGCAGTACTTC. Translation: CASVSWDRNYEQYF.

This clonotype was picked up many times. The chain recombines TRBV29-1 with TRBJ1-1; D unresolved. CDR1 and CDR2 (germline): SQVTM, ANQGSEA. The germline V and J ends were trimmed by 3 bases and 3 bases, with 17 bases remaining between them. This CDR3 spans 15 amino acids. The CDR3 protein is CSVEIPARSYTEAFF. The CDR3 bases are TGCAGCGTTGAGATCCCGGCCAGGTCGTACACTGAAGCTTTCTTT.

Of note for this clonotype: One end of the junction fails to match germline, which may point to a read error. The V call is TRBV27, the J call TRBJ2-7, with D perhaps assigned TRBD1 or TRBD2 (5 bases each). The CDR3 consists of 15 residues. CDR1 and CDR2 from the germline V gene are MNHEY and SMNVEV (reference sequence). The CDR3 protein is CACSLLEGMEYEQYF. Written as DNA, the CDR3 is TGTGCCTGCAGTTTATTAGAGGGGATGGAGTACGAGCAGTACTTC.